These 9 T cell receptor gamma chains originate from one sample sequenced in a study of Vδ1+ human thymocytes. RNA was extracted from the cells and then reverse transcribed. The CDR3 regions were amplified by multiplex PCR from V-gene primers to a constant-region primer. TCRdb re-analyzed the multiplex PCR reads via CATT. In the table there are tens of thousands of gamma-chain clones, just over 20% of which are singletons. Study-wide points: Thymic TRG and TRD repertoires appeared highly polyclonal, with Gaussian CDR3 length distributions.

These receptors lack a known antigen. The material sequenced was Vdelta1+ gamma-delta thymocytes from the thymus. The subset was: FACS-sorted CD3+ TCRalphabeta- TCRVdelta1+ TCRVdelta2- thymocytes. The receptor set was obtained from a girl less than two years old who had congenital heart surgery.

V usage is TRGV3 and J usage is TRGJ1 or TRGJ2. This CDR3 spans 10 amino acids. The germline V gene encodes CDR1 VTNTFY and CDR2 YDVSTARD (reference sequence). V was pared by 9 bases and J by 11 bases, with 10 bases of the junction left unmatched. The CDR3 DNA is TGTGCCACCCACAAGAGGCAGAAACTCTTT. Encoded protein: CATHKRQKLF.

This clone was seen more than once but under ten times. V and J are TRGV3 and TRGJ1 or TRGJ2. Trimming at V came to 4 bases and at J to 3 bases, leaving 9 bases not matched to a gene. CDR3 size: 14 residues. In germline, CDR1 is VTNTFY, CDR2 YDVSTARD (reference sequence). This CDR3 reads CATWDRRAYYKKLF. CDR3 DNA: TGTGCCACCTGGGATAGGCGAGCTTATTATAAGAAACTCTTT.

About this clone itself: With a much larger clone just one base away, this may be a read error. The same CDR3 arises from other DNA sequences in this sample as well. The chain is built from TRGV9 and TRGJ1 or TRGJ2. Unmatched junction bases numbered 4, after V lost 0 bases and J lost 2 bases. This CDR3 is 14 amino acids long. CDR1 is GITISATS and CDR2 is ISYDGTV in the germline V gene (reference sequence). CDR3 sequence reads: CALWEVRDYYKKLF. The CDR3 DNA sequence: TGTGCCTTGTGGGAGGTGAGGGATTATTATAAGAAACTCTTT.

The chain employs TRGV9 and TRGJ1 or TRGJ2. The CDR3 totals 14 residues. The ends lost 3 bases at V and 2 bases at J; junction bases unmatched: 7. Per the germline V gene, CDR1 is GITISATS and CDR2 is ISYDGTV (reference sequence). The CDR3 loop reads CALWETVHYYKKLF. CDR3 nucleotides: TGTGCCTTGTGGGAGACTGTCCATTATTATAAGAAACTCTTT.

This chain links TRGV3 with TRGJ1 or TRGJ2. The CDR3 extends over 14 amino acids. Germline V gives CDR1 VTNTFY, CDR2 YDVSTARD (reference sequence). The trim removed 0 bases at V and 5 bases at J, leaving 7 bases unmatched. The CDR3 sequence: CATWDRSFDYKKLF. Written as DNA, the CDR3 is TGTGCCACCTGGGACAGGTCTTTTGATTATAAGAAACTCTTT.

A remark on this clone: The sample has other DNA sequences that encode this CDR3 too. This chain uses TRGV8 with TRGJ1 or TRGJ2. CDR1 is VENAVY and CDR2 is YDSYNSRV in the germline V gene. V lost 0 bases and J lost 0; bases outside the gene matches: 5. This CDR3 is 15 amino acids long. CDR3 sequence: CATWDRHSNYYKKLF. The DNA for the CDR3 is TGTGCCACCTGGGATAGGCACTCGAATTATTATAAGAAACTCTTT.

This clone was seen more than once but under ten times. Possible read error: a much larger clone is one base away. Other DNA sequences from this sample encode an identical CDR3 as well. The chain couples TRGV4 to TRGJ1 or TRGJ2. V was pared by 2 bases and J by 6 bases, with 4 bases of the junction left unmatched. Per the germline V gene, CDR1 is EGSTGY and CDR2 is YDSYTSSV. The CDR3 length is 12 residues. The CDR3 region is CATWDDSYKKLF. The DNA for the CDR3 is TGTGCCACCTGGGATGATTCTTATAAGAAACTCTTT.

A few counts support this clone. This rearrangement joins TRGV9 to TRGJ1 or TRGJ2. V lost 2 bases, J lost 3 bases, and 4 bases stayed unmatched. The germline V gene encodes CDR1 GITISATS and CDR2 ISYDGTV (reference sequence). The CDR3 has 13 residues. As DNA, the CDR3 is TGTGCCTTGTGGGAGGCCTCTTATTATAAGAAACTCTTT. Protein product: CALWEASYYKKLF.

Many counts were recorded for this clone. V and J are TRGV8 and TRGJ1 or TRGJ2. Trimming removed 5 bases from V and 3 bases from J; junction bases left unmatched: 4. This CDR3 spans 12 amino acids. Germline V gene data show CDR1 as VENAVY and CDR2 as YDSYNSRV. In nucleotides, the CDR3 is TGTGCCACCTGGGCCCGTTATTATAAGAAACTCTTT. As protein: CATWARYYKKLF.